In this sample, the clone carrying this T cell receptor beta chain turned up once. Its antigen is unknown. PCR used 60 Vbeta primers and 13 Jbeta primers. Data came from immunoSEQ multiplex PCR; TCRdb stores just in-frame clones and leaves some out. The sample records 95,000 to 100,000 clones, 75% to 90% being singletons. This entry belongs to a study of cytomegalovirus exposure and HLA in healthy donors. The wider study: Early released data comprised about 84 million unique TCRs from HLA-typed donors. Findings of the study overall: Presence/absence analyses assumed roughly uniform sequencing depth across donors, which may not hold. Rarity held for most TCR sequences, but there were some public TCRs that occurred in many donors.

V shed 5 bases and J shed 4 bases, with 15 bases lying between them. From germline, CDR1 is LNHDA and CDR2 SQIVND (reference sequence). CDR3 length: 15 residues. The genes are TRBV19 and TRBJ2-1; maybe TRBD2 (5 bases). The sequencing sample was made of PBMCs. This clonotype was sampled from a man younger than 40 in good health and CMV-seronegative. CDR3 loop: CASSPFSGPYNEQFF. The DNA of the CDR3 is TGTGCCAGTAGTCCCTTCAGCGGACCTTACAATGAGCAGTTCTTC.